This entry lists 3 T cell receptor beta chains sequenced from one sample in a study of prognosis after radiotherapy for stage I lung cancer. Genomic DNA was the source, and TCR beta CDR3 was amplified from it by two-round multiplex PCR. First-round PCR employed TRBV- and TRBJ-specific primers for each gene. MiXCR, run by TCRdb on the multiplex PCR reads, gives a single entry per CDR3 protein. The sample yields fewer than 25,000 distinct CDR3 sequences, roughly 39% seen once. This specimen was PBMCs, taken before or after stereotactic body radiation therapy (not recorded which). The source of these receptors is a donor over 45 with non-small cell lung cancer.

V is TRBV20-1 and J is TRBJ1-1; possibly TRBD1 for D (5 bases). There are 15 residues in the CDR3. V lost 5 bases to trimming and J lost 6 bases, with 22 bases between them. Germline CDR1 and CDR2: DFQATT and SNEGSKA (reference sequence). The CDR3 is CSAGRGGPVLPEAFF. CDR3 in DNA: TGCAGTGCTGGACGTGGGGGACCGGTGTTGCCTGAAGCTTTCTTT.

This clonotype was recorded at least ten times. This chain links TRBV18 with TRBJ2-7; D tentatively fits TRBD1 or TRBD2 (5 bases each). Trimming took off 0 bases at V and 4 bases at J, with 13 bases between the two ends. Per the germline V gene, CDR1 is KGHSH and CDR2 is LQKENI. This CDR3 is built from 15 residues. CDR3 amino acids: CASSPPNRDLYEQYF. CDR3 sequence (DNA): TGTGCCAGCTCACCACCAAACCGGGACCTATACGAGCAGTACTTC.

Comments on this clonotype: One end of the junction varies from germline; a read error may be responsible. CDR3 sequence (DNA): TGTTCCAGCAGTTTCGTGTCATGGACAGATACGCAGTATTTT. Encoded protein: CSSSFVSWTDTQYF. The rearrangement joins TRBV28 to TRBJ2-3; D uncertain. CDR1 is MDHEN and CDR2 is SYDVKM in the germline V gene. The CDR3 spans 14 residues. Full variable domain (outside the CDR3, taken from reference TRBV28 and TRBJ2-3): DVKVTQSSRYLVKRTGEKVFLECVQDMDHENMFWYRQDPGLGLRLIYFSYDVKMKEKGDIPEGYSVSREKKERFSLILESASTNQTSMYLCSSSFVSWTDTQYFGPGTRLTVL.